The 30 T cell receptor beta chains below were found in one sample sequenced in a study of cytomegalovirus exposure and HLA in healthy donors (dated by TCRdb to 2016 to 2017). Libraries came from the immunoSEQ multiplex PCR assay. For the multiplex PCR, a mixture combining 60 forward primers for TCR Vbeta segments and 13 reverse primers for TCR Jbeta segments was used. Here the immuneACCESS table is served through TCRdb, limited to in-frame sequences with V and J called. Missing clones are a known gap in these copies; in checked studies unresolved V genes cover under half, and the rest lacks a known reason. The sample table records under 200,000 clones; around three quarters of these occur just once. The ten biggest clones cover 2% to 2.5% of the sample. Material: PBMCs. These receptor sequences come from a woman younger than 45 in good health and CMV-seropositive.

The chain joins TRBV5-5 to TRBJ2-7; TRBD1 matches at 10 bases. This CDR3 is built from 13 residues. CDR1 and CDR2 (germline): SGHKS, YYEKEE (reference sequence). V lost 4 bases to trimming and J lost 7 bases; unmatched junction nucleotides: 5. CDR3 region: CASSPRQGAEQYF. The CDR3 nucleotides are TGTGCCAGCAGCCCTAGACAGGGGGCGGAGCAGTACTTC. The full variable domain, its missing parts supplied by reference TRBV5-5 and TRBJ2-7, is DAGVTQSPTHLIKTRGQQVTLRCSPISGHKSVSWYQQVLGQGPQFIFQYYEKEERGRGNFPDRFSARQFPNYSSELNVNALLLGDSALYLCASSPRQGAEQYFGPGTRLTVT.

The genes are TRBV19 and TRBJ1-1; unclear D gene. Trimming took off 3 bases at V and 3 bases at J, with 11 bases between the two ends. This CDR3 has 14 amino acids. CDR1 and CDR2 (germline): LNHDA, SQIVND (reference sequence). The CDR3 here is CASSIRRRDTEAFF. The CDR3 DNA follows: TGTGCCAGTAGTATCCGGAGGAGGGACACTGAAGCTTTCTTT.

The count of this clone is one. The chain joins TRBV7-2 to TRBJ2-2; 8 bases line up with TRBD2. CDR1 is SGHTA and CDR2 is FQGNSA in the germline V gene. Germline trimming cut 2 bases from V and 6 bases from J; bases unmatched to any gene: 5. This CDR3 spans 15 amino acids. The CDR3 protein is CASSLISGSPGELFF. CDR3 in DNA: TGTGCCAGCAGCTTAATAAGCGGGAGTCCCGGGGAGCTGTTTTTT.

V gene TRBV6-1 combines with J gene TRBJ1-4; TRBD1 agrees at 9 bases. The germline V gene encodes CDR1 MNHNS and CDR2 SASEGT. With V trimmed by 6 bases and J by 4 bases, 6 bases remained unmatched. The CDR3 has 15 amino acids. Here the CDR3 reads CASRVTGGFNEKLFF. CDR3 DNA sequence: TGTGCCAGCAGAGTGACAGGGGGATTTAATGAAAAACTGTTTTTT.

The chain couples TRBV10-3 to TRBJ2-1, with D uncertain. The V gene's germline CDR1 is ENHRY and CDR2 SYGVKD. The V gene lost 7 bases and the J gene lost 6 bases, with 13 bases spanning the gap. This CDR3 has 13 residues. CDR3: CAINSGMGNEQFF. The CDR3 DNA is TGTGCCATCAATTCAGGTATGGGCAATGAGCAGTTCTTC.

V usage is TRBV5-4 and J usage is TRBJ1-1, with no clear D. Germline V gene lookup returns CDR1 SGHNT and CDR2 YYREEE (reference sequence). The CDR3 is 13 amino acids. Trimming shortened V by 2 bases and J by 6 bases, and 11 bases separated the two germline ends. The CDR3 nucleotides are TGTGCCAGCAGCTTCGAGATCATGGCTGAAGCTTTCTTT. Its protein product is CASSFEIMAEAFF.

This chain connects TRBV5-1 to TRBJ2-7; 12 nucleotides line up with TRBD2. The V and J ends lost 2 bases and 5 bases, in that order; junction bases with no gene match: 8. Germline V CDR1 and CDR2: SGHRS, YFSETQ. The CDR3 totals 16 residues. The CDR3 region is CASSFGLAGGRDEQYF. The CDR3 DNA follows: TGCGCCAGCAGCTTTGGGCTAGCGGGGGGGAGGGACGAGCAGTACTTC.

This clone was observed once. The V and J genes are TRBV15 and TRBJ1-2; 8 bases are shared with TRBD1. The germline V gene has CDR1 LNHNV and CDR2 YYDKDF (reference sequence). This CDR3 is built from 15 residues. The junction had 17 bases not matched to a gene; V was cut back by 9 bases and J by 8 bases. The CDR3 sequence: CATVKQGALAWGYTF. CDR3 bases: TGTGCCACGGTCAAGCAGGGGGCTCTAGCTTGGGGCTACACCTTC. Full variable domain (missing parts from reference TRBV15 and TRBJ1-2): DAMVIQNPRYQVTQFGKPVTLSCSQTLNHNVMYWYQQKSSQAPKLLFHYYDKDFNNEADTPDNFQSRRPNTSFCFLDIRSPGLGDTAMYLCATVKQGALAWGYTFGSGTRLTVV.

This clone was counted a single time. The chain has TRBV29-1 and TRBJ2-2; possible D gene TRBD2, 6 bases. Germline CDR1 reads SQVTM; CDR2 reads ANQGSEA. The CDR3 totals 14 residues. V was shortened by 7 bases and J by 4 bases, with 16 bases between the two germline ends. In nucleotides, the CDR3 is TGCAGCGCCCAAGTCGGGGGATCCACCGGGGAGCTGTTTTTT. Protein: CSAQVGGSTGELFF.

The chain uses TRBV5-4 and TRBJ1-2, with D unclear. The CDR3 covers 13 residues. Germline CDR1 and CDR2: SGHNT and YYREEE (reference sequence). V was cut by 0 bases and J by 8 bases, with 11 bases left in between. CDR3 in amino acids: CASSLDGLRGYTF. In nucleotides, the CDR3 is TGTGCCAGCAGCTTGGATGGACTTCGGGGCTACACCTTC.

This chain uses TRBV18 with TRBJ1-1; D gene unclear. This CDR3 spans 13 amino acids. Germline V gene data show CDR1 as KGHSH and CDR2 as LQKENI. The V gene lost 2 bases and the J gene lost 3 bases, with 7 bases spanning the gap. CDR3 coding DNA: TGTGCCAGCTCACCAGGGGAGTACACTGAAGCTTTCTTT. As protein: CASSPGEYTEAFF.

J is TRBJ2-5 and V is TRBV5-4, with a weak D call TRBD1 (5 bases). The V and J ends lost 4 bases and 2 bases respectively, with 9 bases between them. The CDR3 totals 13 residues. The V gene's germline CDR1 is SGHNT and CDR2 YYREEE (reference sequence). The CDR3 DNA sequence: TGTGCCAGCAGCCCTGGGGCTCAAGAGACCCAGTACTTC. Its protein is CASSPGAQETQYF.

The chain is built from TRBV6-1 and TRBJ1-1, with 8 bases matching TRBD1. The CDR3 loop spans 13 amino acids. V lost 6 bases to trimming and J lost 4 bases; unmatched junction nucleotides: 4. CDR1 MNHNS and CDR2 SASEGT come from the germline V gene. In DNA, the CDR3 is TGTGCCAGCAGGGCTCAGGGGGCCACTGAAGCTTTCTTT. It specifies CASRAQGATEAFF.

J is TRBJ2-2 and V is TRBV27; D is perhaps TRBD2 (6 bases). Trimming took off 7 bases at V and 8 bases at J, with 20 bases between the two ends. The CDR3 consists of 15 residues. Germline values: CDR1 MNHEY, CDR2 SMNVEV (reference sequence). The CDR3 coding sequence is TGTGCCAGCATGAGGGGACTTTTGGGAATAGGGGAGCTGTTTTTT. It translates to CASMRGLLGIGELFF.

This clone was detected a few times. The same CDR3 is also encoded by other DNA sequences in this sample. In nucleotides, the CDR3 is TGTGCCAGCTCACCACCGACGGGGACCTACGAGCAGTACTTC. It is translated as CASSPPTGTYEQYF. The V and J genes are TRBV18 and TRBJ2-7; tentative D call: TRBD2 (5 bases). V was clipped by 0 bases and J by 2 bases, with 8 bases between them. The CDR3 is 14 residues long. Per the germline V gene, CDR1 is KGHSH and CDR2 is LQKENI.

The gene calls are TRBV30 and TRBJ1-2; 8 positions match TRBD1. Trimming removed 8 bases from V and 2 bases from J; junction bases left unmatched: 4. From germline, CDR1 is GTSNPN and CDR2 SVGIG (reference sequence). CDR3 length: 12 amino acids. The DNA of the CDR3 is TGTGCCCAAACAGGGGGAAACTATGGCTACACCTTC. Protein: CAQTGGNYGYTF. The variable domain in full, completed from reference TRBV30 and TRBJ1-2, reads SQTIHQWPATLVQPVGSPLSLECTVEGTSNPNLYWYRQAAGRGLQLLFYSVGIGQISSEVPQNLSASRPQDRQFILSSKKLLLSDSGFYLCAQTGGNYGYTFGSGTRLTVV.

The chain joins TRBV9 to TRBJ1-3; possibly TRBD1 for D (6 bases). The CDR3 extends over 14 amino acids. Germline V CDR1 and CDR2: SGDLS, YYNGEE. Trimming took off 4 bases at V and 9 bases at J, with 17 bases between the two ends. CDR3 DNA: TGTGCCAGCAGCCCCTCTCGTGGGGGGGCCACCATATATTTT. This sequence encodes CASSPSRGGATIYF.

The chain couples TRBV12-5 to TRBJ1-4, with 7 positions matching TRBD1. CDR1 LGHNT and CDR2 FRNRAP come from the germline V gene. The CDR3 loop spans 16 amino acids. Trimming took 0 bases from V and 3 from J; bases not matched to a gene: 4. Here the CDR3 DNA reads TGTGCTAGTGGTTTGGTTCTGGGACAGTCTAATGAAAAACTGTTTTTT. Translating gives CASGLVLGQSNEKLFF.

The chain recombines TRBV7-9 with TRBJ1-2, with TRBD1 as a possible D gene (5 bases). CDR1 and CDR2 (germline): SEHNR, FQNEAQ (reference sequence). The CDR3 contains 14 residues. V was trimmed by 3 bases and J by 5 bases, leaving 13 bases between them. The DNA for the CDR3 is TGTGCCAGCAGCTTTGGTGACAGCTCGTATGGCTACACCTTC. This sequence encodes CASSFGDSSYGYTF.

The chain uses TRBV6-1 and TRBJ2-3; TRBD2 aligns across 11 bases. V shed 6 bases, J shed 5 bases, and the junction held 7 bases outside the gene matches. CDR1 is MNHNS and CDR2 is SASEGT in the germline V gene. This CDR3 is 15 amino acids long. The CDR3 bases are TGTGCCAGCAGAGTTAGCGGGGGGGCGGGAGATACGCAGTATTTT. Protein sequence: CASRVSGGAGDTQYF.

The chain couples TRBV19 to TRBJ1-2; weak D call: TRBD1 (5 bases). The CDR3 has 14 residues. Germline V gene sequence: CDR1 LNHDA, CDR2 SQIVND (reference sequence). V dropped 6 bases and J dropped 8 bases, with 19 bases sitting between them. The CDR3 nucleotides are TGTGCCAGTAGCCGAAATCAGGGTACTCTGGGCTACACCTTC. It codes for CASSRNQGTLGYTF.

This clone was found once. J is TRBJ1-2 and V is TRBV6-5; weak D call: TRBD1 (5 bases). Germline V gene lookup returns CDR1 MNHEY and CDR2 SVGAGI. V lost 5 bases and J lost 8, with 12 bases in between. The CDR3 spans 12 residues. This CDR3 is CASSAGPPGYTF. The CDR3 bases are TGTGCCAGCAGTGCGGGACCACCCGGCTACACCTTC.

This chain uses TRBV23-1 with TRBJ2-2, with D possibly matching TRBD1 (7 bases). TRBV23-1 is identified as an open reading frame with a role that is uncertain. Deletions cut 0 bases from V and 4 bases from J, with 24 bases between. This CDR3 has 20 residues. CDR3 amino acids: CASSQSGKGRGDQSTGELFF. The CDR3 DNA sequence: TGCGCCAGCAGTCAATCGGGCAAGGGCAGGGGGGACCAGAGCACCGGGGAGCTGTTTTTT.

This chain joins TRBV29-1 and TRBJ2-5; D ambiguous. Trimming cost V 7 bases and J 3 bases, with 6 bases left between them. This CDR3 spans 10 amino acids. Germline V gene data show CDR1 as SQVTM and CDR2 as ANQGSEA. The CDR3 DNA reads as TGCAGCGCCCGTAAAGAGACCCAGTACTTC. It translates to CSARKETQYF.

The rearrangement links TRBV18 to TRBJ1-1; possible D gene TRBD1, 6 bases. V was pared by 6 bases and J by 5 bases, with 10 bases between. The CDR3 is made up of 12 amino acids. Germline V lookup: CDR1 KGHSH, CDR2 LQKENI. In nucleotides, the CDR3 is TGTGCCAGCTCTGTAGGGGGAACTGAAGCTTTCTTT. Translated: CASSVGGTEAFF.

The chain is built from TRBV10-3 and TRBJ1-1, with unresolved D. CDR3 length equals 15 residues. In germline, CDR1 is ENHRY, CDR2 SYGVKD. Trimming shortened V by 1 base and J by 4 bases, and 13 bases separated the two germline ends. This chain's CDR3 is CAISELREVGTEAFF. The DNA for the CDR3 is TGTGCCATCAGTGAGTTGCGGGAGGTGGGCACTGAAGCTTTCTTT.

The J gene is TRBJ1-1, the V gene TRBV7-2; TRBD1 matches at 7 bases. Germline trimming cut 6 bases from V and 1 base from J; bases unmatched to any gene: 8. Germline lookup yields CDR1 SGHTA and CDR2 FQGNSA. There are 15 residues in the CDR3. CDR3 residues: CASRHRTGANTEAFF. The CDR3 bases are TGTGCCAGCAGGCATCGAACAGGGGCGAACACTGAAGCTTTCTTT.

The chain recombines TRBV6-1 with TRBJ2-2; 12 bases match TRBD2. The junction had 9 bases not matched to a gene; V was cut back by 1 base and J by 3 bases. This CDR3 is built from 19 residues. CDR1 MNHNS and CDR2 SASEGT come from the germline V gene. CDR3 region: CASSEGLAGVLGDTGELFF. As DNA, the CDR3 is TGTGCCAGCAGTGAAGGACTAGCGGGAGTTTTAGGGGACACCGGGGAGCTGTTTTTT.

The V call is TRBV27, the J call TRBJ1-1, with TRBD1 matching 8 bases. The CDR3 has 16 residues. Unmatched junction bases numbered 4, after V lost 0 bases and J lost 1 base. Germline V lookup: CDR1 MNHEY, CDR2 SMNVEV (reference sequence). CDR3 DNA sequence: TGTGCCAGCAGTTTATCGACAGGGACAGGGAACACTGAAGCTTTCTTT. Protein: CASSLSTGTGNTEAFF.

The chain combines TRBV30 with TRBJ1-2, with TRBD1 identical over 10 bases. V dropped 3 bases and J dropped 3; count of bases not matched to a gene: 4. CDR1 GTSNPN and CDR2 SVGIG come from the germline V gene (reference sequence). The CDR3 totals 14 residues. CDR3 sequence reads: CAWSHGTGDYGYTF. CDR3 in DNA: TGTGCCTGGAGCCACGGGACAGGGGACTATGGCTACACCTTC.